The rows below give T cell receptor beta chains drawn from one sample of a study of T cell repertoires in cytomegalovirus infection. TCRdb re-analysed the reads in MiXCR, keeping a single row per CDR3 protein. Of around 200,000 distinct CDR3 sequences listed, 30% to 45% are singletons. These receptors have no identified antigens. The sequencing here drew on CD8+ T cells from cultured PBMCs, taken from culture after CMV antigen stimulation. These receptors all come from a human donor in good health (CMV status not recorded). Some clones in this sample may be carry-over from other donors' samples. The CDR3 runs from the conserved cysteine through the conserved F or W. D genes are given only for firm matches. Expanded clones are given a class, and other clones once, few, many or no size at all.

J: TRBJ2-7; D: NA; size: few; V: TRBV7-9; CDR3: CASSLEQNYEQYF; DNA: TGTGCCAGCAGCTTAGAACAGAACTACGAGCAGTACTTC
J: TRBJ1-5; D: NA; size: few; V: TRBV28; CDR3: CASSFGGNQPQHF; DNA: TGTGCCAGCAGTTTTGGGGGGAATCAGCCCCAGCATTTT
J: TRBJ2-3; D: NA; size: few; V: TRBV11-2; CDR3: CASSSTTHRVGDTQYF; DNA: TGTGCCAGCAGCTCCACAACCCACCGAGTTGGGGATACGCAGTATTTT
J: TRBJ1-1; D: TRBD1; size: NA; V: TRBV27; CDR3: CASSLSRQGRTEAFF; DNA: TGTGCCAGCAGTTTATCCCGACAGGGTCGGACTGAAGCTTTCTTT
J: TRBJ2-3; D: NA; size: NA; V: TRBV6-5; CDR3: CASSYTRDSTQYF; DNA: TGTGCCAGCAGTTACACGCGAGACAGTACGCAGTATTTT
J: TRBJ2-7; D: TRBD1; size: few; V: TRBV27; CDR3: CASSIGQGSGYEQYF; DNA: TGTGCCAGCAGTATCGGACAGGGAAGTGGGTACGAGCAGTACTTC
J: TRBJ1-2; D: NA; size: NA; V: TRBV12-3/TRBV12-4; CDR3: CASSPVPLGYTF; DNA: TGTGCCAGCAGCCCGGTACCCCTAGGCTACACCTTC
J: TRBJ1-1; D: NA; size: few; V: TRBV11-2; CDR3: CASSFFHPKNTEAFF; DNA: TGTGCCAGCAGCTTCTTTCACCCGAAGAACACTGAAGCTTTCTTT
J: TRBJ1-5; D: NA; size: NA; V: TRBV15; CDR3: CATSVRDYNQPQHF; DNA: TGTGCCACCAGCGTCCGGGACTACAATCAGCCCCAGCATTTT
J: TRBJ2-7; D: NA; size: NA; V: TRBV11-3; CDR3: CASSLASLAYEQYF; DNA: TGTGCCAGCAGCTTAGCGTCATTGGCCTACGAGCAGTACTTC
J: TRBJ2-7; D: TRBD2; size: NA; V: TRBV28; CDR3: CASSLRRLAGGPGALYEQYF; DNA: TGTGCCAGCAGTTTACGTAGACTAGCGGGAGGGCCGGGGGCCCTCTACGAGCAGTACTTC
J: TRBJ1-5; D: NA; size: few; V: TRBV5-4; CDR3: CASSLAALFAALNSNQPQHF; DNA: TGTGCCAGCAGCTTGGCCGCCCTTTTTGCGGCCCTTAATAGCAATCAGCCCCAGCATTTT
J: TRBJ2-3; D: TRBD2; size: few; V: TRBV28; CDR3: CASSLRTGGAPTDTQYF; DNA: TGTGCCAGCAGTTTAAGGACGGGAGGGGCACCCACAGATACGCAGTATTTT
J: TRBJ1-1; D: NA; size: NA; V: TRBV4-1; CDR3: CASSQVGEKTEAFF; DNA: TGCGCCAGCAGCCAAGTCGGGGAGAAAACTGAAGCTTTCTTT
J: TRBJ2-1; D: NA; size: NA; V: TRBV6-1; CDR3: CASSDLTGSSYNEQFF; DNA: TGTGCCAGCAGCGACCTCACGGGTAGCTCCTACAATGAGCAGTTCTTC
J: TRBJ2-7; D: NA; size: few; V: TRBV6-1; CDR3: CASRIRARSSYEQYF; DNA: TGTGCCAGCAGAATACGGGCCCGGAGCTCCTACGAGCAGTACTTC
J: TRBJ1-4; D: NA; size: NA; V: TRBV11-2; CDR3: CASSSGQHLATNEKLFF; DNA: TGTGCCAGCAGCTCGGGACAACACCTTGCAACTAATGAAAAACTGTTTTTT
J: TRBJ2-2; D: NA; size: NA; V: TRBV29-1; CDR3: CSASGTGELFF; DNA: TGCAGCGCCTCAGGGACCGGGGAGCTGTTTTTT
J: TRBJ2-5; D: NA; size: NA; V: TRBV6-2/TRBV6-3; CDR3: CASILTGHGGETQYF; DNA: TGTGCCAGCATTTTGACAGGGCATGGGGGGGAGACCCAGTACTTC
J: TRBJ2-5; D: NA; size: NA; V: TRBV6-5; CDR3: CASSHPPETQYF; DNA: TGTGCCAGCAGTCACCCACCAGAGACCCAGTACTTC
J: TRBJ2-7; D: NA; size: few; V: TRBV27; CDR3: CATLQARGYEQYF; DNA: TGTGCCACCCTCCAGGCGAGGGGCTACGAGCAGTACTTC
J: TRBJ2-3; D: NA; size: few; V: TRBV27; CDR3: CASSPRPSEISTDTQYF; DNA: TGTGCCAGCAGTCCTAGGCCCTCAGAGATAAGCACAGATACGCAGTATTTT
J: TRBJ2-5; D: TRBD1; size: many; V: TRBV7-9; CDR3: CASSHGQGAGQETQYF; DNA: TGTGCCAGCAGCCATGGACAGGGGGCAGGGCAAGAGACCCAGTACTTC
J: TRBJ2-6; D: TRBD1; size: few; V: TRBV6-5; CDR3: CASSDGQVPLSGANVLTF; DNA: TGTGCCAGCAGCGACGGACAGGTTCCTCTCTCCGGGGCCAACGTCCTGACTTTC
J: TRBJ2-7; D: TRBD1; size: few; V: TRBV12-3/TRBV12-4; CDR3: CASRGTGGVYYEQYF; DNA: TGTGCCAGCAGGGGGACAGGAGGGGTGTACTACGAGCAGTACTTC
J: TRBJ2-7; D: TRBD1; size: NA; V: TRBV20-1; CDR3: CSAPETGGSYEQYF; DNA: TGCAGTGCACCGGAGACAGGGGGCTCCTACGAGCAGTACTTC
J: TRBJ1-5; D: NA; size: NA; V: TRBV6-2/TRBV6-3; CDR3: CASSYPNRGDQPQHF; DNA: TGTGCCAGCAGTTACCCCAATCGGGGGGACCAGCCCCAGCATTTT
J: TRBJ1-2; D: TRBD1; size: once; V: TRBV29-1; CDR3: CSAGTGGGGYTF; DNA: TGCAGCGCCGGGACAGGGGGAGGAGGCTACACCTTC
J: TRBJ2-4; D: NA; size: NA; V: TRBV5-1; CDR3: CASSPGRGLLDIQYF; DNA: TGCGCCAGCAGCCCGGGGAGGGGGCTTCTAGACATTCAGTACTTC